The sequence of this TCR beta chain was determined in a study of T cell responses to AZD1222 COVID-19 vaccine. Regarding this clone: Its antigen remains unidentified.

CDR1 is SNHLY and CDR2 is FYNNEI in the germline V gene. Trimming cost V 6 bases and J 5 bases, with 13 bases left between them. The CDR3 is made up of 13 amino acids. Study-wide results and caveats: There were repertoire samples only from the period after the peak T cell response.

Assay: immunoSEQ multiplex PCR; the TCRdb copy retains only in-frame clones and omits some. The table lists 85,000 to 90,000 clones, roughly 86% of them singletons, with roughly 6% in the top ten. The clonotype was recovered from an adult in good health. This specimen consisted of peripheral blood, obtained on day 0 of AZD1222 vaccination. V is TRBV2 and J is TRBJ1-1; TRBD1 is a possible D gene (5 bases). CDR3 sequence (DNA): TGTGCCAGCAGAGTCGACAGCGGGACTGAAGCTTTCTTT. Protein product: CASRVDSGTEAFF.